This TCR beta chain was recovered during a study of beta chain features in type 1 diabetes. For the study at large: Age and gender were similar between patients and healthy donors, as were cell yields.

Study-wide findings and caveats: TCRB CDR3 length was moderately but significantly reduced in all four CD4+ subsets of Type 1 diabetes patients. Naive, central memory and Treg TCRB repertoires seemed to resemble each other more closely in patients than they did in healthy donors. Insertions were fewer and deletions more numerous at VDJ junctions in type 1 diabetes patients.

CD45RO/CCR7/CD25/CD127/CD95/CD27 staining was used to isolate CD4+ naive, central memory, regulatory and stem cell-like memory cells by sorting. The investigators reverse transcribed all of the isolated RNA, so they sequenced expressed TCRB transcripts. Profiled with immunoSEQ multiplex PCR; TCRdb holds only in-frame clones, not every one. The data hold more than 100,000 clones, with 16% observed a single time. The V and J ends lost 6 bases and 3 bases, in that order; junction bases with no gene match: 8. The CDR3 is 14 amino acids. CDR1 is LNHDA, CDR2 SQIVND, per germline (reference sequence). This clone was detected a few times. Its antigen is unidentified.

This sequence was found in a man younger than 40 with type 1 diabetes. The V and J genes are TRBV19 and TRBJ2-7; 7 nucleotides align to TRBD2. The sample taken for sequencing was central memory CD4+ T cells from blood. The CDR3 sequence: CASRRLGEGYEQYF. The CDR3 bases are TGTGCCAGTAGACGGCTAGGGGAGGGCTACGAGCAGTACTTC.